These 20 T cell receptor beta chains share one sample of origin, sequenced in a study of cytomegalovirus exposure and HLA in healthy donors. The PCR used 60 Vbeta and 13 Jbeta primers. The method was immunoSEQ multiplex PCR; TCRdb's version includes in-frame clones alone and lacks a portion of them. The sample has about 94,000 clones; 70% to 85% are singletons. What was sequenced was PBMCs. Every receptor here comes from a human donor in good health.

The rearrangement joins TRBV7-8 to TRBJ2-1; weak D call: TRBD2 (6 bases). This CDR3 spans 20 amino acids. Trimming pared 2 bases from V and 0 bases from J, leaving 23 bases between. CDR1 is SGHVS and CDR2 is FQNEAQ in the germline V gene. The CDR3 bases are TGTGCCAGCAGCTTACGCCGTGTGCCGGGCGACGGGAGCTCCTACAATGAGCAGTTCTTC. This sequence encodes CASSLRRVPGDGSSYNEQFF.

The V and J genes are TRBV28 and TRBJ1-4; D unclear. Trimming cost V 6 bases and J 10 bases, with 12 bases left between them. The germline V gene encodes CDR1 MDHEN and CDR2 SYDVKM. The CDR3 loop spans 12 amino acids. The CDR3 reads CASRGAGGKLFF. As DNA, the CDR3 is TGTGCCAGCAGGGGTGCGGGAGGAAAACTGTTTTTT.

The chain recombines TRBV11-2 with TRBJ2-1, with TRBD2 as a possible D gene (5 bases). The CDR3 is 15 residues long. CDR1 is SGHAT, CDR2 FQNNGV, per germline. V lost 1 base and J lost 0, with 7 bases in between. DNA of the CDR3: TGTGCCAGCAGCTTAGCGGGGTCCTCCTACAATGAGCAGTTCTTC. Amino acids: CASSLAGSSYNEQFF.

V gene TRBV5-1 combines with J gene TRBJ2-1; D is ambiguous. CDR1 SGHRS and CDR2 YFSETQ come from the germline V gene. The CDR3 sequence is 14 residues long. V was shortened by 4 bases and J by 0 bases, with 8 bases between the two germline ends. The CDR3 protein is CASSPAGSYNEQFF. The CDR3 DNA sequence: TGCGCCAGCAGCCCCGCCGGCTCCTACAATGAGCAGTTCTTC.

The rearrangement links TRBV4-1 to TRBJ1-1, with 12 bases matching TRBD1. This CDR3 is built from 14 residues. V lost 2 bases to trimming and J lost 11 bases; unmatched junction nucleotides: 6. CDR1 MGHRA and CDR2 YSYEKL come from the germline V gene. CDR3 bases: TGCGCCAGCAGCCAACAGGGACAGGGGGCGCGTGCTTTCTTT. Translation gives CASSQQGQGARAFF.

The chain links TRBV6-5 to TRBJ2-5; the match to TRBD1 covers 9 bases. The CDR3 sequence is 14 residues long. J lost 4 bases, V lost 6 bases, and 6 bases had no gene match. Germline V gives CDR1 MNHEY, CDR2 SVGAGI. The CDR3 is CASSWGQGLETQYF. The CDR3 DNA reads as TGTGCCAGCAGCTGGGGACAGGGATTAGAGACCCAGTACTTC.

The V gene is TRBV28, the J gene TRBJ2-3; a possible D gene is TRBD2 (6 bases). Germline V lookup: CDR1 MDHEN, CDR2 SYDVKM. With 2 bases removed from V and 1 base from J, the gap between germline ends came to 10 bases. The CDR3 extends over 15 amino acids. The CDR3 DNA reads TGTGCCAGCAGTTTAGCGGGGTCTCGCACAGATACGCAGTATTTT. Protein product: CASSLAGSRTDTQYF. The variable domain in full, with the rest retrieved from reference TRBV28 and TRBJ2-3, is DVKVTQSSRYLVKRTGEKVFLECVQDMDHENMFWYRQDPGLGLRLIYFSYDVKMKEKGDIPEGYSVSREKKERFSLILESASTNQTSMYLCASSLAGSRTDTQYFGPGTRLTVL.

The chain employs TRBV7-6 and TRBJ1-2; D is uncertain. Per the germline V gene, CDR1 is SGHVS and CDR2 is FNYEAQ. Trimming shortened V by 1 base and J by 10 bases, and 10 bases separated the two germline ends. CDR3 size: 12 residues. This CDR3 is CASSLGPGAYTF. CDR3 DNA sequence: TGTGCCAGCAGCTTAGGTCCGGGAGCCTACACCTTC. Complete variable domain (other parts from reference TRBV7-6 and TRBJ1-2): GAGVSQSPRYKVTKRGQDVALRCDPISGHVSLYWYRQALGQGPEFLTYFNYEAQQDKSGLPNDRFSAERPEGSISTLTIQRTEQRDSAMYRCASSLGPGAYTFGSGTRLTVV.

V usage is TRBV18 and J usage is TRBJ1-1, with no clear D. V was pared by 3 bases and J by 8 bases, with 10 bases between. From germline, CDR1 is KGHSH and CDR2 LQKENI. The CDR3 spans 12 residues. CDR3 loop: CASSPVWPEAFF. CDR3 in DNA: TGTGCCAGCTCACCCGTGTGGCCAGAAGCTTTCTTT.

This chain links TRBV7-9 with TRBJ2-7, with 8 bases lining up with TRBD1. Unmatched junction bases numbered 5, after V lost 1 base and J lost 0 bases. The length of the CDR3 is 16 residues. The germline CDR1 and CDR2 sequences are SEHNR and FQNEAQ (reference sequence). The CDR3 DNA follows: TGTGCCAGCAGCTTAGTAACAACAGGGGGCTCCTACGAGCAGTACTTC. Translating it yields CASSLVTTGGSYEQYF. The full variable domain, in which reference TRBV7-9 and TRBJ2-7 provide the parts outside the CDR3, is DTGVSQNPRHKITKRGQNVTFRCDPISEHNRLYWYRQTLGQGPEFLTYFQNEAQLEKSRLLSDRFSAERPKGSFSTLEIQRTEQGDSAMYLCASSLVTTGGSYEQYFGPGTRLTVT.

The chain joins TRBV27 to TRBJ1-2; 11 bases line up with TRBD1. The J segment lost 4 bases and the V segment lost 2 bases, leaving 3 bases of the junction unmatched. Germline CDR1 is MNHEY and CDR2 is SMNVEV (reference sequence). The CDR3 totals 15 residues. As DNA, the CDR3 is TGTGCCAGCAGTTTAACGGGACAGGGGGGCTATGGCTACACCTTC. This gives the protein CASSLTGQGGYGYTF.

The chain joins TRBV10-2 to TRBJ2-5, with 7 bases that match TRBD2. In germline, CDR1 is WSHSY, CDR2 SAAADI. The CDR3 contains 14 residues. Trimming at V came to 7 bases and at J to 1 base, leaving 6 bases not matched to a gene. The CDR3 here is CASTLTSLQETQYF. The CDR3 DNA follows: TGCGCCAGCACTCTGACTAGCCTCCAAGAGACCCAGTACTTC.

J is TRBJ2-7 and V is TRBV6-6, with D perhaps TRBD1 (6 bases). Germline V gives CDR1 MNHNY, CDR2 SVGAGI (reference sequence). The CDR3 runs 16 residues. The V end was cut by 7 bases, the J end by 1 base, with 20 bases between. The CDR3 reads CASTATGQVGSYEQYF. CDR3 DNA sequence: TGTGCCAGCACCGCCACAGGGCAGGTCGGGTCCTACGAGCAGTACTTC.

The rearrangement uses TRBV9 and TRBJ2-1; 9 nucleotides agree with TRBD2. Trimming cost V 0 bases and J 1 base; bases outside gene matches: 5. The CDR3 spans 17 residues. The V gene's germline CDR1 is SGDLS and CDR2 YYNGEE. The CDR3 region is CASSVARLADSYNEQFF. CDR3 nucleotide sequence: TGTGCCAGCAGCGTAGCTAGACTAGCGGATTCCTACAATGAGCAGTTCTTC.

The chain uses TRBV12-5 and TRBJ2-3, with 9 nucleotides matching TRBD1. There are 15 residues in the CDR3. CDR1 is LGHNT, CDR2 FRNRAP, per germline. V lost 1 base to trimming and J lost 1 base; unmatched junction nucleotides: 0. CDR3 in amino acids: CASGLDRGRTDTQYF. The DNA for the CDR3 is TGTGCTAGTGGTTTGGACAGGGGGCGCACAGATACGCAGTATTTT. The variable domain in full, with the rest retrieved from reference TRBV12-5 and TRBJ2-3, is DARVTQTPRHKVTEMGQEVTMRCQPILGHNTVFWYRQTMMQGLELLAYFRNRAPLDDSGMPKDRFSAEMPDATLATLKIQPSEPRDSAVYFCASGLDRGRTDTQYFGPGTRLTVL.

The chain carries TRBV5-5 and TRBJ2-1, with D possibly being TRBD2 (6 bases). Germline V lookup: CDR1 SGHKS, CDR2 YYEKEE (reference sequence). CDR3 length: 16 amino acids. The germline V and J ends were trimmed by 4 bases and 0 bases, with 14 bases remaining between them. This CDR3 reads CASSAEGTRSYNEQFF. CDR3 sequence (DNA): TGTGCCAGCAGCGCGGAGGGGACTCGCTCCTACAATGAGCAGTTCTTC.

The J gene is TRBJ2-1, the V gene TRBV10-3, with a possible D match to TRBD2 (6 bases). Germline CDR1 and CDR2: ENHRY and SYGVKD. The CDR3 runs to 20 residues. V gave up 6 bases and J gave up 10 bases, with 37 bases separating them. CDR3 nucleotide sequence: TGTGCCATCAGACCCGACGCGTCTATAACCGGGACTCTGAAATTGATGGAGCAGTTCTTC. Its translation: CAIRPDASITGTLKLMEQFF.

The genes are TRBV19 and TRBJ1-5; 8 bases map to TRBD1. The germline V gene encodes CDR1 LNHDA and CDR2 SQIVND (reference sequence). V was clipped by 3 bases and J by 1 base; unmatched bases: 2. The CDR3 runs to 15 residues. CDR3 nucleotides: TGTGCCAGTAGTATGACAGGGGCAAGCAATCAGCCCCAGCATTTT. This translates into CASSMTGASNQPQHF. The whole variable domain, remainder taken from reference TRBV19 and TRBJ1-5, is DGGITQSPKYLFRKEGQNVTLSCEQNLNHDAMYWYRQDPGQGLRLIYYSQIVNDFQKGDIAEGYSVSREKKESFPLTVTSAQKNPTAFYLCASSMTGASNQPQHFGDGTRLSIL.

The genes are TRBV15 and TRBJ2-7, with 12 bases identical to TRBD1. With 3 bases clipped from V and 0 bases from J, the junction kept 0 bases outside the gene matches. The V gene's germline CDR1 is LNHNV and CDR2 YYDKDF (reference sequence). The CDR3 has 15 residues. DNA for the CDR3: TGTGCCACCAGCAGGGGACAGGGGGCCTCCTACGAGCAGTACTTC. This translates into CATSRGQGASYEQYF. Full variable domain (outside the CDR3, taken from reference TRBV15 and TRBJ2-7): DAMVIQNPRYQVTQFGKPVTLSCSQTLNHNVMYWYQQKSSQAPKLLFHYYDKDFNNEADTPDNFQSRRPNTSFCFLDIRSPGLGDTAMYLCATSRGQGASYEQYFGPGTRLTVT.

This clone was found once. The chain uses TRBV2 and TRBJ1-2, with 7 bases fitting TRBD1. The germline gives CDR1 SNHLY, CDR2 FYNNEI. J lost 6 bases, V lost 4 bases, and 8 bases had no gene match. This CDR3 contains 14 residues. CDR3: CASSARGQVNGYTF. The CDR3 DNA sequence: TGTGCCAGCAGTGCAAGGGGGCAGGTGAATGGCTACACCTTC.